This TCR beta chain was documented in a study of beta chain features in type 1 diabetes. TCRB transcripts that were expressed got sequenced, as all of the isolated RNA had been reverse transcribed. Clones were sequenced by immunoSEQ multiplex PCR, and TCRdb holds only the in-frame ones, with some missing. The sample comprises about 360,000 clones, roughly 13% of which are singletons, and 0.0095% to 0.012% rests with the top ten. Trimming took 3 bases from V and 6 from J; bases not matched to a gene: 11. CDR1 is SGHDT, CDR2 YYEEEE, per germline. The CDR3 runs 16 residues. About this clone itself: Antigen unknown.

Study-wide points: Unsettled here was the matter of whether HLA type influences TCRB rearrangement. A moderate, significant TCRB CDR3 shortening appeared in type 1 diabetes across four CD4+ subsets. Naive, central memory and Treg TCRB repertoires seemed to resemble each other more closely in patients than they did in healthy donors. Sequencing the cDNA could make cells with high TCR expression show up more than they should.

The sample taken for sequencing was naive CD4+ T cells from blood. This TCR came from a woman under 30 with type 1 diabetes. This chain links TRBV5-6 with TRBJ2-1, with 8 bases matching TRBD2. CDR3 protein: CASSSQPGLGSNEQFF. CDR3 nucleotide sequence: TGTGCCAGCAGCTCCCAGCCGGGACTAGGAAGCAATGAGCAGTTCTTC.